This T cell receptor (beta chain) appears in the sequencing data of a study of T cell responses to AZD1222 COVID-19 vaccine. Clones were read by immunoSEQ multiplex PCR, and TCRdb kept only the in-frame ones, dropping some. The sample has over 110,000 clones, around nine tenths seen once. This clone was counted a single time. The CDR3 is 15 residues long. The germline V and J ends were trimmed by 0 bases and 0 bases, with 9 bases remaining between them. CDR1 is SGHNT and CDR2 is YYREEE in the germline V gene (reference sequence). This TCR came from an adult who received the AZD1222 COVID-19 vaccine. The sequencing used peripheral blood, collected 28 days after the second AZD1222 dose. The rearrangement links TRBV5-4 to TRBJ1-2; the D gene is possibly TRBD1 (5 bases). The CDR3 loop reads CASSLVSRANYGYTF. DNA for the CDR3: TGTGCCAGCAGCTTGGTTAGCAGGGCTAACTATGGCTACACCTTC.